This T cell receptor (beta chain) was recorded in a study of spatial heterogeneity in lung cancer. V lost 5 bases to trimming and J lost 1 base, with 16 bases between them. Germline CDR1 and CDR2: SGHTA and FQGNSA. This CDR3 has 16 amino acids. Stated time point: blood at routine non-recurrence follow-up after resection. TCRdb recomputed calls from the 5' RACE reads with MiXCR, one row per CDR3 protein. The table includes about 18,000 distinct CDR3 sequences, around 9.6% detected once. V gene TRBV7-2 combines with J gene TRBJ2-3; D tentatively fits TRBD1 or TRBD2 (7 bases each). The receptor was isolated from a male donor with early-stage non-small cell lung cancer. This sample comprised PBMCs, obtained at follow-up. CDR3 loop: CASSRTTGRGTDTQYF. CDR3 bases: TGTGCCAGCAGCCGAACGACAGGGAGGGGCACAGATACGCAGTATTTT.